These 24 T cell receptor beta chains were all obtained from the same sample, sequenced in a study of cytomegalovirus exposure and HLA in healthy donors. Here immunoSEQ multiplex PCR was the method, and the copy in TCRdb shows in-frame clones only, minus some. The table has about 170,000 clones, around 86% seen once. The sample taken for sequencing was PBMCs. All receptors come from a man aged 18 to 30 in good health and CMV-seropositive.

V is TRBV27 and J is TRBJ1-2, with 7 bases fitting TRBD1. The CDR3 has 13 residues. The V segment lost 6 bases and the J segment 7 bases; nucleotides outside the gene matches: 8. The germline CDR1 and CDR2 sequences are MNHEY and SMNVEV (reference sequence). The CDR3 nucleotides read TGTGCCAGCAGCCCGGACAGGTGGAGTGGCTACACCTTC. This sequence encodes CASSPDRWSGYTF.

The gene calls are TRBV10-3 and TRBJ2-7; D is ambiguous. V was clipped by 6 bases and J by 5 bases, with 14 bases between them. The CDR3 loop spans 13 amino acids. CDR1 is ENHRY, CDR2 SYGVKD, per germline. The CDR3 is CAIRGVLENEQYF. As DNA, the CDR3 is TGTGCCATCAGGGGTGTGTTGGAGAACGAGCAGTACTTC.

This clone was observed a few times. This sample includes further DNA sequences coding for the same CDR3. The J gene is TRBJ2-3, the V gene TRBV7-6; perhaps TRBD2 as D (7 bases). This CDR3 is built from 15 residues. Trimming removed 0 bases from V and 5 bases from J, with 12 bases in between. Germline CDR1 SGHVS, CDR2 FNYEAQ. DNA of the CDR3: TGTGCCAGCAGCTTAGCGGGGGGGCGTGGAGATACGCAGTATTTT. Protein product: CASSLAGGRGDTQYF.

The CDR3 here is CSASSVLLPFF. The CDR3 nucleotides read TGCAGTGCTAGTAGTGTCCTCCTCCCTTTCTTT. The rearrangement joins TRBV20-1 to TRBJ1-1; D not resolved. Germline CDR1 reads DFQATT; CDR2 reads SNEGSKA (reference sequence). The V gene lost 3 bases and the J gene lost 12 bases, with 14 bases spanning the gap. The CDR3 has 11 amino acids.

The J gene is TRBJ2-3, the V gene TRBV10-3; 7 bases agree with TRBD2. Trimming took 10 bases from V and 4 from J; bases not matched to a gene: 8. CDR3 length equals 13 residues. Germline assignment: CDR1 ENHRY and CDR2 SYGVKD. The CDR3 DNA reads TGTGCCACCCTTTCGGGGGGATCAGATACGCAGTATTTT. It translates to CATLSGGSDTQYF.

The chain uses TRBV6-8 and TRBJ1-1, with D maybe TRBD1 (5 bases). This CDR3 region has 19 residues. V dropped 6 bases and J dropped 4 bases, with 30 bases sitting between them. Germline lookup yields CDR1 MNHGY and CDR2 SAAAGT. The CDR3 nucleotides read TGTGCCAGCAGCGATTGGATTGGACAAGGCCCACAACCGGGCACTGAAGCTTTCTTT. It translates to CASSDWIGQGPQPGTEAFF.

This clone was counted a single time. This chain uses TRBV5-4 with TRBJ2-7; D uncertain. V lost 7 bases and J 2 bases, leaving 13 bases between the germline ends. CDR1 SGHNT and CDR2 YYREEE come from the germline V gene (reference sequence). The CDR3 is made up of 13 amino acids. DNA for the CDR3: TGTGCCAGCCATGTGGCAGGCACCTACGAGCAGTACTTC. This translates into CASHVAGTYEQYF.

In this sample, this clone turned up once. The chain recombines TRBV30 with TRBJ1-2; TRBD1 might be the D (5 bases). Trimming cost V 1 base and J 1 base, with 13 bases left between them. The CDR3 consists of 15 residues. The germline CDR1 and CDR2 sequences are GTSNPN and SVGIG (reference sequence). The CDR3 sequence is CAWSEYRRGNYGYTF. In DNA, the CDR3 is TGTGCCTGGAGTGAGTACCGGAGGGGTAACTATGGCTACACCTTC.

The CDR3 here is CASSQSTGNGYTF. For the CDR3, the DNA is TGTGCCAGCAGCCAATCCACGGGGAATGGCTACACCTTC. The chain carries TRBV7-3 and TRBJ1-2; D ambiguous. Trimming took 5 bases from V and 6 from J, leaving 13 bases between them. The length of the CDR3 is 13 residues. The germline V gene has CDR1 SGHTA and CDR2 FQGTGA. Together with reference TRBV7-3 and TRBJ1-2, the CDR3 gives the full variable domain: GAGVSQTPSNKVTEKGKYVELRCDPISGHTALYWYRQSLGQGPEFLIYFQGTGAADDSGLPNDRFFAVRPEGSVSTLKIQRTERGDSAVYLCASSQSTGNGYTFGSGTRLTVV.

The chain carries TRBV5-6 and TRBJ2-5, with 10 bases matching TRBD1. V shed 3 bases, J shed 5 bases, and the junction held 7 bases outside the gene matches. The CDR3 has 15 residues. Germline CDR1 reads SGHDT; CDR2 reads YYEEEE. CDR3 region: CASSSRQGAKETQYF. The CDR3 DNA is TGTGCCAGCAGCTCAAGACAGGGGGCGAAGGAGACCCAGTACTTC.

J is TRBJ1-1 and V is TRBV5-1, with TRBD1 identical over 7 bases. Germline V gene data show CDR1 as SGHRS and CDR2 as YFSETQ. The CDR3 consists of 16 residues. Trimming took 1 base from V and 1 from J; bases not matched to a gene: 7. CDR3 DNA: TGCGCCAGCAGCTTGCATTCACAGGGGACGAACACTGAAGCTTTCTTT. Its translation: CASSLHSQGTNTEAFF.

The chain uses TRBV5-1 and TRBJ2-3, with 8 bases fitting TRBD1. The V gene's germline CDR1 is SGHRS and CDR2 YFSETQ. With V trimmed by 6 bases and J by 0 bases, 3 bases remained unmatched. The CDR3 length is 14 residues. The DNA of the CDR3 is TGCGCCAGCATGCAGGGGGCTAGCACAGATACGCAGTATTTT. This codes for CASMQGASTDTQYF.

The sample holds one count of this clone. The chain couples TRBV4-2 to TRBJ2-3, with 11 bases fitting TRBD2. The germline CDR1 and CDR2 sequences are LGHNA and YNFKEQ. V was pared by 0 bases and J by 6 bases, with 5 bases of the junction left unmatched. The CDR3 totals 16 residues. Written as DNA, the CDR3 is TGTGCCAGCAGCCAAGAACTAGCGGGAGTCGGGGATACGCAGTATTTT. It is translated as CASSQELAGVGDTQYF.

The J gene is TRBJ2-5, the V gene TRBV5-1; TRBD1 matches at 9 bases. Trimming took 0 bases from V and 4 from J; bases not matched to a gene: 4. The CDR3 has 15 amino acids. Germline CDR1 and CDR2: SGHRS and YFSETQ. In nucleotides, the CDR3 is TGCGCCAGCAGCTTGGCCTCGACAGGGGGAGAGACCCAGTACTTC. It specifies CASSLASTGGETQYF.

Written as DNA, the CDR3 is TGTGCCAGCAGCCGTCGGGGGGTAAGTTACGATGAGCAGTTCTTC. It specifies CASSRRGVSYDEQFF. The chain carries TRBV4-2 and TRBJ2-1; 7 bases agree with TRBD2. This CDR3 comprises 15 residues. V lost 4 bases to trimming and J lost 8 bases; unmatched junction nucleotides: 11. Germline V gene data show CDR1 as LGHNA and CDR2 as YNFKEQ.

The V call is TRBV5-6, the J call TRBJ1-5, with D perhaps matching TRBD1 (5 bases). Trimming took 2 bases from V and 12 from J, leaving 12 bases between them. The CDR3 is 12 amino acids. The germline CDR1 and CDR2 sequences are SGHDT and YYEEEE. The CDR3 coding sequence is TGTGCCAGCAGCTTCGGGGGAACGCTCCAGCATTTT. Amino acid sequence: CASSFGGTLQHF. Looking up the rest from reference TRBV5-6 and TRBJ1-5 gives the full variable domain: DAGVTQSPTHLIKTRGQQVTLRCSPKSGHDTVSWYQQALGQGPQFIFQYYEEEERQRGNFPDRFSGHQFPNYSSELNVNALLLGDSALYLCASSFGGTLQHFGDGTRLSIL.

This clone was found once. The gene calls are TRBV7-2 and TRBJ2-5; 13 positions match TRBD2. The trim removed 6 bases at V and 5 bases at J, leaving 9 bases unmatched. The CDR3 extends over 16 amino acids. CDR1 is SGHTA, CDR2 FQGNSA, per germline. CDR3 in amino acids: CASRPTSGGALETQYF. The CDR3, as DNA: TGTGCCAGCAGGCCTACTAGCGGGGGGGCCTTGGAGACCCAGTACTTC.

The chain has TRBV27 and TRBJ2-1; 7 positions match TRBD1. Trimming at V came to 5 bases and at J to 12 bases, leaving 10 bases not matched to a gene. The CDR3 length is 13 residues. CDR1 is MNHEY and CDR2 is SMNVEV in the germline V gene (reference sequence). The CDR3 DNA sequence: TGTGCCAGCAGTAGGGGGCCCGACCTGGTGCAGTTCTTC. Protein: CASSRGPDLVQFF.

The rearrangement links TRBV6-5 to TRBJ2-4; D possibly corresponds to TRBD1 (5 bases). Germline assignment: CDR1 MNHEY and CDR2 SVGAGI. Trimming pared 10 bases from V and 2 bases from J, leaving 18 bases between. The CDR3 contains 15 residues. The DNA of the CDR3 is TGTGCCATCAGGCAGGGTTTTGGAACCAAAAACATTCAGTACTTC. Translation: CAIRQGFGTKNIQYF.

V is TRBV6-6 and J is TRBJ2-3; D is unclear. CDR3 size: 11 residues. V lost 5 bases, J lost 2 bases, and 2 bases lay in between. The V gene's germline CDR1 is MNHNY and CDR2 SVGAGI (reference sequence). The CDR3 bases are TGTGCCAGCAGTCTCACAGATACGCAGTATTTT. The encoded protein is CASSLTDTQYF.

This chain uses TRBV6-5 with TRBJ1-2; D gene uncertain. Trimming removed 6 bases at V and 3 bases at J, with 8 bases between. Looked up from germline, CDR1 is MNHEY and CDR2 is SVGAGI. The CDR3 extends over 12 amino acids. CDR3 DNA sequence: TGTGCCAGCAGCCCCGGGGACTATGGCTACACCTTC. The encoded protein is CASSPGDYGYTF.

The V gene is TRBV5-4, the J gene TRBJ1-3; maybe TRBD1 (6 bases). The CDR3 consists of 15 residues. The V gene lost 4 bases and the J gene lost 0 bases, with 11 bases spanning the gap. Per germline, CDR1 SGHNT and CDR2 YYREEE (reference sequence). The CDR3: CASSPGGRSGNTIYF. CDR3 sequence (DNA): TGTGCCAGCAGCCCGGGGGGCCGCTCTGGAAACACCATATATTTT.

J is TRBJ2-1 and V is TRBV27, with TRBD2 matching 10 bases. V trimming: 1 base; J trimming: 9 bases; junction bases outside the gene matches: 6. The V gene's germline CDR1 is MNHEY and CDR2 SMNVEV (reference sequence). CDR3 size: 15 residues. The CDR3 spells CASSLFSGGSGEQFF. Here the CDR3 DNA reads TGTGCCAGCAGTTTATTTAGCGGGGGGTCCGGTGAGCAGTTCTTC.

The chain joins TRBV6-5 to TRBJ1-1; the D is unclear. Trimming removed 6 bases at V and 4 bases at J, with 9 bases between. Germline V CDR1 and CDR2: MNHEY, SVGAGI. CDR3 length: 12 residues. CDR3 region: CASRLSATEAFF. The CDR3 DNA reads as TGTGCCAGCAGGCTGAGTGCCACTGAAGCTTTCTTT.